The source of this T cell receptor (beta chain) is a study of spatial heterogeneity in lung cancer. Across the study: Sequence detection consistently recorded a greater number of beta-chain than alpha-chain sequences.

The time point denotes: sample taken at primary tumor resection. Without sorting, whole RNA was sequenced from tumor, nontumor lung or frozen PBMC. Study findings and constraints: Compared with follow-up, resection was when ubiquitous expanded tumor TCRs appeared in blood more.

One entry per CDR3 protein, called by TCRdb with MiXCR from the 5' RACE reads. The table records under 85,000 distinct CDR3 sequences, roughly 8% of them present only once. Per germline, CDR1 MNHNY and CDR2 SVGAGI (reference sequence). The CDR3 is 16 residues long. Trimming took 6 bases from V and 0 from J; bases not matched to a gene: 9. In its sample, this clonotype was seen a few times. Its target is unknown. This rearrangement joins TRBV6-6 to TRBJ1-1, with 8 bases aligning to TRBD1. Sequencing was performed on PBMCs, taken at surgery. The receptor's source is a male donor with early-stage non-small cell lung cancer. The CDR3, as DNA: TGTGCCAGCAGCCGCGGACAGGGACTCATGAACACTGAAGCTTTCTTT. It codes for CASSRGQGLMNTEAFF.